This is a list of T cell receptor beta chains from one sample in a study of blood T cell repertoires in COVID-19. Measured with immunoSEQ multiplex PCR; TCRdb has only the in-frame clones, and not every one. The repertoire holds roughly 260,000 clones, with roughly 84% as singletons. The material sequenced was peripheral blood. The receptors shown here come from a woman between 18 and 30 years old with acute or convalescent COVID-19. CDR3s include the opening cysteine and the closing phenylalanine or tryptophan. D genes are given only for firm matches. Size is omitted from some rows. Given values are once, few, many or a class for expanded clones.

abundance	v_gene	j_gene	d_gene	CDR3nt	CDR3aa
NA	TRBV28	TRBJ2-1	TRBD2	TGTGCCAGCAGTATAAGACCGGGACAGCTAAAGACTAGCGGGAGTTCAAATGAGCAGTTCTTC	CASSIRPGQLKTSGSSNEQFF
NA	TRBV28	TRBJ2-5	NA	TGTGCCAGCAGTTCCCCCCTTACAGGTGTTCAAGAGACCCAGTACTTC	CASSSPLTGVQETQYF
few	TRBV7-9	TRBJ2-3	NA	TGTGCCAGCAGCTCCCGGGATGGACGGTCTAGTACCACGCAGTATTTT	CASSSRDGRSSTTQYF
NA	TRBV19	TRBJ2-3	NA	TGTGCCAGTAGTCGTGTTCCGACTGGATCTCCCACAGATACGCAGTATTTT	CASSRVPTGSPTDTQYF
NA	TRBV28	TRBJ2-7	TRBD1	TGTGCCAGCAGTTTCCCTGGACAGGGCTCCTACGAGCAGTACTTC	CASSFPGQGSYEQYF
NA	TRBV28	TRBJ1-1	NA	TGTGCCAGCAGTTTATCGGGGGGCCGGACTGAAGCTTTCTTT	CASSLSGGRTEAFF
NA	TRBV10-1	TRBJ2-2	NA	TGCGCCAGCAGTGAGGGGTCCGGAGGGTTCACCGGGGAGCTGTTTTTT	CASSEGSGGFTGELFF
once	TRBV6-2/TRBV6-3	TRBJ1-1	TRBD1	TGTGCCAGCAGTTCCGGACAGGTTCCATCGACTGAAGCTTTCTTT	CASSSGQVPSTEAFF
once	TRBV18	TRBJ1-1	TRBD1	TGTGCCAGCTCACCACTCGGGACAGGGGGGGCCACTGAAGCTTTCTTT	CASSPLGTGGATEAFF
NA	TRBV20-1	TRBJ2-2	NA	TGCAGTGCTAGTAGTCCAGAGGCGGGCACCGGGGAGCTGTTTTTT	CSASSPEAGTGELFF
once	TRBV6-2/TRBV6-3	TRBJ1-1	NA	TGTGCCAGCAGTTACACGGGGACATCGAACACTGAAGCTTTCTTT	CASSYTGTSNTEAFF
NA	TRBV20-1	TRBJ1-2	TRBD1	TGCAGTGCTAGTTCGGCCGGGACAGCTTTGCGAGGCTACACCTTC	CSASSAGTALRGYTF
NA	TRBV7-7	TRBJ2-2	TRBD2	TGTGCTAGCAGTCCTAGCGGGAGTCGGACCGGGGAGCTGTTTTTT	CASSPSGSRTGELFF
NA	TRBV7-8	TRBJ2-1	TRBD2	TGTGCCAGCAGCATCTGGACTAGCGGGGAAGAGCAGTTCTTC	CASSIWTSGEEQFF
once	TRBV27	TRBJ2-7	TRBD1	TGTGCCAGCAGTCACCGGGACAGGGTTTTATACGAGCAGTACTTC	CASSHRDRVLYEQYF
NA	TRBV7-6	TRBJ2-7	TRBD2	TGTGCCAGCAGCCCGGGGGGGGGACTCCCTATAGAGCCCTACGAGCAGTACTTC	CASSPGGGLPIEPYEQYF
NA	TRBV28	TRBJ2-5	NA	TGTGCCAGCAGTTTAGGGACACAAGAGACCCAGTACTTC	CASSLGTQETQYF
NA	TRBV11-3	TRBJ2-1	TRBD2	TGTGCCAGCAGCTTAGAGAGACTAGCGGGAGGGAAATACAATGAGCAGTTCTTC	CASSLERLAGGKYNEQFF
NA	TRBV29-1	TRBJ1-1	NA	TGCAGCGTTGACGGTCAAATGAACACTGAAGCTTTCTTT	CSVDGQMNTEAFF
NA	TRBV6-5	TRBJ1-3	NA	TGTGCCAGCAGTCCCTCCAGGGGAGCTGGAAACACCATATATTTT	CASSPSRGAGNTIYF
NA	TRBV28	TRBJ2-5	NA	TGTGCCAGCAGTTCCGGGACAGGTTACCCGGGGGGCCAAGAGACCCAGTACTTC	CASSSGTGYPGGQETQYF
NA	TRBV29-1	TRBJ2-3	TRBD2	TGCAGCGTTGAAGCGGCGGGAGGTGGGACAGATACGCAGTATTTT	CSVEAAGGGTDTQYF
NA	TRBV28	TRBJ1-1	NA	TGTGCCAGCGGCAGACATATGAACACTGAAGCTTTCTTT	CASGRHMNTEAFF
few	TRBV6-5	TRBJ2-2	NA	TGTGCCAGCAGGGGCCGTCCCGGGGAGCTGTTTTTT	CASRGRPGELFF
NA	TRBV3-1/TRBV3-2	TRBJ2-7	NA	TGTGCCAGCAGCCAAGGGAGGTTTACATTCTACGAGCAGTACTTC	CASSQGRFTFYEQYF
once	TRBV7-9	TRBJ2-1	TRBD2	TGTGCCAGCAGCTTAGCAGGACTAGCGGGAGAATCTTCCTACAATGAGCAGTTCTTC	CASSLAGLAGESSYNEQFF
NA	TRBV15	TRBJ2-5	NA	TGTGCCACCAGCAGAGATCGGTACGGCCAAGAGACCCAGTACTTC	CATSRDRYGQETQYF
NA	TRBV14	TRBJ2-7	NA	TGTGCCAGCAGCCATCGAGGGCTGGTCTACGAGCAGTACTTC	CASSHRGLVYEQYF
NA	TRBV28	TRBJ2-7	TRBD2	TGTGCCAGCAGTCCGGGGACTAGCGGTTACTACGAGCAGTACTTC	CASSPGTSGYYEQYF
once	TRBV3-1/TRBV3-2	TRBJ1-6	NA	TGTGCCAGCAGCCAAGTTGGGGGGAGCAATTCACCCCTCCACTTT	CASSQVGGSNSPLHF
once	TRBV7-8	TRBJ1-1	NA	TGTGCCAGCAGCTTAGGTGCGGATGAAGCTTTCTTT	CASSLGADEAFF
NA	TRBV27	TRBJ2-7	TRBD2	TGTGCCAGCTCCTCACCTAGTACTAGCGGGAGGGGGGAGCAGTACTTC	CASSSPSTSGRGEQYF
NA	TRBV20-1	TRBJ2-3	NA	TGCAGTGCTAGTTGGTCTGAGGATACGCAGTATTTT	CSASWSEDTQYF